In its sample, the clone carrying this TCR beta chain was seen once. Repertoires were generated with immunoSEQ multiplex PCR, while TCRdb's copy carries only in-frame clones and drops some. The sample records approximately 400,000 clones, roughly 96% being singletons. The data were obtained in a study of shared clonotypes between healthy human individuals. The germline V and J ends were trimmed by 7 bases and 4 bases, with 13 bases remaining between them. This CDR3 is built from 14 residues. The V gene's germline CDR1 is SNHLY and CDR2 FYNNEI. The J gene is TRBJ2-2, the V gene TRBV2; possible D gene TRBD2, 6 bases. The source of this sequence is a man aged 25 to 40 in good health. The sequencing sample was made of memory CD8+ T cells sorted from blood. Noted subset: CD45RO+ cells pooled with CCR7-negative TemRA cells. The CDR3 protein is CASKGRLGTGELFF. In DNA, the CDR3 is TGTGCCAGCAAAGGGAGGCTCGGCACCGGGGAGCTGTTTTTT.